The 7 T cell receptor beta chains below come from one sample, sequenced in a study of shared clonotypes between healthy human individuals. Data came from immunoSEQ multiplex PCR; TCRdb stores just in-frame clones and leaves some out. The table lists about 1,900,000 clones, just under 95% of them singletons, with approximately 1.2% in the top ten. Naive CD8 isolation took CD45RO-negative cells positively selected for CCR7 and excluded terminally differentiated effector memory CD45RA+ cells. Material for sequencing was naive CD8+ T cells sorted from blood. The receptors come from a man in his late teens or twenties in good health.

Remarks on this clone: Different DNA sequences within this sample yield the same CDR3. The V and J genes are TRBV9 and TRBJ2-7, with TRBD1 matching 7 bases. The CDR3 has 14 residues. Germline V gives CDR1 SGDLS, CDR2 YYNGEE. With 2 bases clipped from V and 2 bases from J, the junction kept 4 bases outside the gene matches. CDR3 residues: CASSVGTDTYEQYF. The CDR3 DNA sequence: TGTGCCAGCAGCGTTGGGACAGACACCTACGAGCAGTACTTC.

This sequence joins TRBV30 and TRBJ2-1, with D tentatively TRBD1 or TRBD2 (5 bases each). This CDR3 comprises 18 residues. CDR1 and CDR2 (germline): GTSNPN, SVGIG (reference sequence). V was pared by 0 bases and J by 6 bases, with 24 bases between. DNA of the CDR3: TGTGCCTGGAGTGTACTTACACCCGGGACCCCCCCGGTCAATGAGCAGTTCTTC. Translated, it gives CAWSVLTPGTPPVNEQFF.

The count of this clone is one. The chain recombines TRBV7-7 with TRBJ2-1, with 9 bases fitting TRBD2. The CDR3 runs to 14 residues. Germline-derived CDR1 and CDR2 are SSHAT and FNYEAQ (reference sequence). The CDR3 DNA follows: TGTGCTAGCTCGTTGACTAGCGGACACAATGAGCAGTTCTTC. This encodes CASSLTSGHNEQFF.

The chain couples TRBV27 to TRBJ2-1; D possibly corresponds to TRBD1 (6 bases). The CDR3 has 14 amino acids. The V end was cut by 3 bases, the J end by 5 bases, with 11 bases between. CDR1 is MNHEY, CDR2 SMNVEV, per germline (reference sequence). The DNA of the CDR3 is TGTGCCAGCAGTTTTTTTGGGGGCGACAATGAGCAGTTCTTC. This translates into CASSFFGGDNEQFF.

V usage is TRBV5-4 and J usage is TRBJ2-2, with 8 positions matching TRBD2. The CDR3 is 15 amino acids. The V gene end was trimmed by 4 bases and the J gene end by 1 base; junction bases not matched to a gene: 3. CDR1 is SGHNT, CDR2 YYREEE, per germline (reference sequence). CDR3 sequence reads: CASSRGLVNTGELFF. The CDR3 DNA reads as TGTGCCAGCAGCCGGGGACTAGTGAACACCGGGGAGCTGTTTTTT.

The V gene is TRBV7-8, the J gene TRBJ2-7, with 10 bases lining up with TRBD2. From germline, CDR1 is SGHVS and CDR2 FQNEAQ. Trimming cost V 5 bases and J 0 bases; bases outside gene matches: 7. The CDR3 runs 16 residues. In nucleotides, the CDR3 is TGTGCCAGCAGCCCCGGACTAGCGGAGGGCTCCTACGAGCAGTACTTC. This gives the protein CASSPGLAEGSYEQYF.

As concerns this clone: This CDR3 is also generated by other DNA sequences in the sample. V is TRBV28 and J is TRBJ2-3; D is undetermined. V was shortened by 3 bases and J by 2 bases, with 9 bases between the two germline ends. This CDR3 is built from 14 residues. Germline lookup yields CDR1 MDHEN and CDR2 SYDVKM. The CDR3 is CASSLGGNTDTQYF. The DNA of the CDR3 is TGTGCCAGCAGTTTGGGCGGCAACACAGATACGCAGTATTTT.